A selection of T cell receptor beta chains follows, all from one sample in a study of T cells after yellow fever vaccination. MiXCR, run by TCRdb on the 5' RACE reads, gives a single entry per CDR3 protein. The sample has 250,000 to 400,000 distinct CDR3 sequences; approximately 4.3% are singletons. The input for sequencing was PBMCs, taken 15 days after the yellow fever booster vaccination. These receptors were taken from a young man who received the YFV17D yellow fever vaccine. CDR3s include the opening cysteine and the closing phenylalanine or tryptophan. D genes are given only for firm matches. A row's size may be missing; if present it is once, few, many or a size class.

V gene	D gene	J gene	clone size	CDR3 protein	CDR3 DNA
TRBV6-1	.	TRBJ1-1	.	CASSVLVRTEAFF	TGTGCCAGCAGTGTTTTGGTTAGAACTGAAGCTTTCTTT
TRBV3-1	TRBD1	TRBJ2-3	few	CASSPVRGQGVTDTQYF	TGTGCCAGCAGCCCGGTGAGGGGGCAGGGGGTCACAGATACGCAGTATTTT
TRBV20-1	.	TRBJ1-2	few	CSAWTANYGYTF	TGCAGTGCTTGGACAGCTAACTATGGCTACACCTTC
TRBV15	.	TRBJ1-5	many	CATSRAGGQPQHF	TGTGCCACCAGCAGAGCGGGCGGCCAGCCCCAGCATTTT
TRBV18	.	TRBJ2-2	few	CASSPPSDYTGELFF	TGTGCCAGCTCACCACCCTCAGATTACACCGGGGAGCTGTTTTTT
TRBV7-2	TRBD1	TRBJ1-2	.	CASSRVKTGYYGYTF	TGTGCCAGCAGCAGAGTCAAGACAGGGTACTATGGCTACACCTTC
TRBV7-2	.	TRBJ1-5	few	CASSYDVRQPQHF	TGTGCCAGCAGCTACGATGTACGGCAGCCCCAGCATTTT
TRBV7-2	.	TRBJ1-2	few	CASSFATGQQNYGYTF	TGTGCCAGCAGCTTCGCAACCGGACAGCAAAACTATGGCTACACCTTC
TRBV15	.	TRBJ2-1	.	CATSRADKGVYNEQFF	TGTGCCACCAGCCGGGCGGACAAGGGGGTTTACAATGAGCAGTTCTTC
TRBV5-1	.	TRBJ2-2	few	CASSLRGYTGELFF	TGCGCCAGCAGCCTGCGGGGTTACACCGGGGAGCTGTTTTTT
TRBV11-2	.	TRBJ1-6	many	CASSFGGGNSPLHF	TGTGCCAGCAGCTTTGGGGGTGGGAATTCACCCCTCCACTTT
TRBV4-3	.	TRBJ1-4	.	CASSPSGGRGEKLFF	TGCGCCAGCAGCCCGTCGGGGGGTCGAGGAGAAAAACTGTTTTTT
TRBV4-2	.	TRBJ2-5	many	CASSQGRAGREETQYF	TGTGCCAGCAGCCAAGGCCGGGCGGGCAGGGAAGAGACCCAGTACTTC
TRBV7-2	TRBD1	TRBJ1-2	.	CASSPWTGDLEGYTF	TGTGCCAGCAGCCCGTGGACAGGGGACTTGGAAGGCTACACCTTC
TRBV7-8	.	TRBJ2-5	few	CASSNGRETQYF	TGTGCCAGCAGCAATGGGCGGGAGACCCAGTACTTC
TRBV13	TRBD1	TRBJ2-7	.	CASSFGDRDAYEQYF	TGTGCCAGCAGCTTCGGGGACAGGGATGCCTACGAGCAGTACTTC
TRBV4-2	.	TRBJ2-4	many	CASSHGGGADIQYF	TGTGCCAGCAGCCATGGAGGGGGGGCGGACATTCAGTACTTC
TRBV20-1	.	TRBJ2-1	.	CSAELGKGGNEQFF	TGCAGTGCAGAACTGGGGAAGGGGGGCAATGAGCAGTTCTTC
TRBV5-6	.	TRBJ2-1	few	CASSPGTYPYNEQFF	TGTGCCAGCAGCCCGGGGACTTATCCTTACAATGAGCAGTTCTTC
TRBV6-5	.	TRBJ2-7	many	CASSSGTLAVEQYF	TGTGCCAGCAGTTCCGGGACTTTAGCCGTCGAGCAGTACTTC
TRBV12-3/TRBV12-4	.	TRBJ1-5	.	CASSAEHSNQPQHF	TGTGCCAGCAGCGCGGAACATAGCAATCAGCCCCAGCATTTT
TRBV28	.	TRBJ1-2	.	CASSSARGAGNYGYTF	TGTGCCAGCAGTTCCGCCCGGGGGGCTGGTAACTATGGCTACACCTTC
TRBV7-2	TRBD2	TRBJ2-4	few	CASSFGGIQYF	TGTGCCAGCAGCTTCGGGGGGATTCAGTACTTC
TRBV4-3	.	TRBJ1-5	few	CASSQPPRGDPPRDYSNQPQHF	TGCGCCAGCAGCCAACCTCCCCGGGGGGACCCTCCCCGTGACTATAGCAATCAGCCCCAGCATTTT
TRBV6-5	.	TRBJ1-1	.	CASSSYPTEAFF	TGTGCCAGCAGCTCATACCCTACTGAAGCTTTCTTT
TRBV9	.	TRBJ2-5	few	CASSPETEETQYF	TGTGCCAGCAGCCCGGAGACTGAAGAGACCCAGTACTTC
TRBV6-6	TRBD1	TRBJ2-3	few	CASSHPGQGTDTQYF	TGTGCCAGCAGTCACCCGGGACAGGGCACAGATACGCAGTATTTT
TRBV20-1	TRBD1	TRBJ1-2	many	CSAKVQGDYGYTF	TGCAGTGCGAAAGTACAGGGGGACTATGGCTACACCTTC
TRBV10-3	TRBD1	TRBJ2-7	few	CAISGSGGDYEQYF	TGTGCCATCAGTGGTTCAGGGGGCGACTACGAGCAGTACTTC
TRBV28	.	TRBJ1-2	few	CASSPSGTAYGYTF	TGTGCCAGCAGTCCCTCCGGGACTGCCTATGGCTACACCTTC
TRBV20-1	TRBD1	TRBJ1-5	many	CSAPQGNRPQHF	TGCAGTGCTCCACAGGGGAACAGACCCCAGCATTTT
TRBV4-1	TRBD2	TRBJ2-1	.	CASSQDIERGAYNEQFF	TGCGCCAGCAGCCAAGATATCGAGCGGGGGGCCTACAATGAGCAGTTCTTC
TRBV2	.	TRBJ2-1	many	CASRDDSLKEQFF	TGTGCCAGCAGGGATGACAGTCTTAAGGAGCAGTTCTTC
TRBV7-8	.	TRBJ2-7	few	CASAKGGSSYEQYF	TGTGCCAGCGCCAAGGGGGGTAGCTCCTACGAGCAGTACTTC
TRBV7-3	TRBD1	TRBJ1-1	.	CASRVTGGTEAFF	TGTGCCAGCAGGGTGACAGGGGGCACTGAAGCTTTCTTT
TRBV4-2	TRBD2	TRBJ2-1	many	CASSARTSGGGNEQFF	TGTGCCAGCAGCGCCCGGACTAGCGGGGGCGGCAATGAGCAGTTCTTC
TRBV18	.	TRBJ1-1	.	CASSPTARGSNTEAFF	TGTGCCAGCTCACCTACTGCGCGGGGGTCTAACACTGAAGCTTTCTTT
TRBV19	.	TRBJ2-7	.	CASSIAGDPLYEQYF	TGTGCCAGTAGTATTGCAGGGGACCCCCTCTACGAGCAGTACTTC
TRBV7-9	.	TRBJ1-1	.	CASSLVGLGETNTEAFF	TGTGCCAGCAGCTTAGTCGGGTTGGGGGAGACGAACACTGAAGCTTTCTTT
TRBV5-1	.	TRBJ1-2	.	CASSPGRSISSNYGYTF	TGCGCCAGCAGCCCGGGACGGAGTATCTCTTCTAACTATGGCTACACCTTC
TRBV28	.	TRBJ1-4	.	CASSLRPAGTTNEKLFF	TGTGCCAGCAGTTTACGCCCAGCCGGAACAACTAATGAAAAACTGTTTTTT
TRBV27	.	TRBJ1-2	few	CASSFGGPNGYTF	TGTGCCAGCAGTTTTGGGGGTCCCAATGGCTACACCTTC
TRBV20-1	TRBD1	TRBJ1-6	few	CSAHDRVDSPLHF	TGCAGTGCCCACGACAGGGTAGACTCACCCCTCCACTTT
TRBV7-2	.	TRBJ1-3	.	CASRDSPSSGNTIYF	TGTGCCAGCAGGGACAGCCCGTCCTCTGGAAACACCATATATTTT
TRBV7-9	.	TRBJ2-7	once	CASSPEASYEQYF	TGTGCCAGCAGCCCAGAGGCTAGCTACGAGCAGTACTTC
TRBV5-8	TRBD2	TRBJ2-5	few	CASSWAGTSGEQETQYF	TGTGCCAGCAGCTGGGCCGGGACTAGCGGCGAACAAGAGACCCAGTACTTC
TRBV4-1	.	TRBJ1-3	few	CASSHGALKKGNTIYF	TGCGCCAGCAGCCACGGGGCGCTTAAAAAAGGAAACACCATATATTTT